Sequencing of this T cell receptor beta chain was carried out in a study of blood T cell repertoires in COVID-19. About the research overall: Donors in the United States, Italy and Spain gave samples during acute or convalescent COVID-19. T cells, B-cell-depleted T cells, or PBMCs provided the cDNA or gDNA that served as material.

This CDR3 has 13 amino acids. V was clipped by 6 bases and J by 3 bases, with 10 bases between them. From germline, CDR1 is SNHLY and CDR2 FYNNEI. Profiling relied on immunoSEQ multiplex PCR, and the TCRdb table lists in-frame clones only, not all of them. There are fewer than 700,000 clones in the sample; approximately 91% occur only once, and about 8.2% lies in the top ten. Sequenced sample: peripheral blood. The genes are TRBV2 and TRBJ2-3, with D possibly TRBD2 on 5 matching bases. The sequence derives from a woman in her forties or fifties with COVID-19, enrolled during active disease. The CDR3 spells CASSAGNTDTQYF. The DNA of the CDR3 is TGTGCCAGCAGCGCCGGGAATACAGATACGCAGTATTTT.